This T cell receptor beta chain emerged from a study of naive and memory T cell subsets. This clonotype was seen a handful of times. What it binds is not known. This CDR3 contains 13 residues. Per the germline V gene, CDR1 is GTSNPN and CDR2 is SVGIG (reference sequence). V was clipped by 2 bases and J by 0 bases, with 7 bases between them. CD8 T cells were positively selected from what remained after CD4 positive selection. Two oligonucleotides, mixed equimolar, formed the beta constant-region primer covering TRBC1 and TRBC2. Ligated cDNA was amplified by four rounds of PCR with nested alpha and beta constant-region primers and SP2. TCRdb re-analysed the UMI-ligation and nested PCR reads in MiXCR, keeping a single row per CDR3 protein. This table holds about 90,000 distinct CDR3 sequences, over 9% found once. Whole-study results and caveats: Naive and memory repertoire findings lacked a ground truth for validation. TCR counts from RNA may reflect activation-linked expression changes. Naive repertoires, especially CD8, held a few larger clonotypes, possibly memory cells re-expressing CD45RA.

This chain connects TRBV30 to TRBJ1-1; D not certain. The source of this sequence is a human donor in good health. The specimen sequenced was naive CD4+ T cells from blood. The DNA for the CDR3 is TGTGCCTGGAGTAGAGGGATGAACACTGAAGCTTTCTTT. It is translated as CAWSRGMNTEAFF.